This T cell receptor beta chain derives from a study of response to subunit inactivated influenza vaccine. TCRdb re-analysed the RT-PCR reads in MiXCR, keeping a single row per CDR3 protein. The sample includes 180,000 or so distinct CDR3 sequences, 9.5% to 15% of them seen just once. V dropped 1 base and J dropped 0; count of bases not matched to a gene: 7. This CDR3 has 17 amino acids. The germline V gene has CDR1 SGHVS and CDR2 FNYEAQ. This same sample was also taken into another study, of T cells expressing NK-cell markers. From that second work: TCR beta cDNA was made by 5'RACE template switching with UMIs. HCMV seropositivity characterized most of the eight sequenced donors, and seronegativity one. For several experiments, T cell sorting was restricted to the alpha-beta TCR population by means of an anti-gamma-delta TCR antibody. In about six donors, dominant CD3+CD56+NKG2C+ clonotypes ranked among the top 10 CD8+ clonotypes. Questions lingered over whether expanded NKG2C+ T cell clones were HCMV-specific.

The genes are TRBV7-6 and TRBJ2-7, with 9 bases aligning to TRBD2. The sequencing used CD8+ T cells sorted from PBMCs, collected 11 to 12 days after vaccination. This TCR was recovered from a man aged 50 to 59 who received an inactivated influenza vaccine. CDR3 bases: TGTGCCAGCAGCTTAGTCGTTCAAGCGGGAGGCTCCTACGAGCAGTACTTC. Encoded protein: CASSLVVQAGGSYEQYF.